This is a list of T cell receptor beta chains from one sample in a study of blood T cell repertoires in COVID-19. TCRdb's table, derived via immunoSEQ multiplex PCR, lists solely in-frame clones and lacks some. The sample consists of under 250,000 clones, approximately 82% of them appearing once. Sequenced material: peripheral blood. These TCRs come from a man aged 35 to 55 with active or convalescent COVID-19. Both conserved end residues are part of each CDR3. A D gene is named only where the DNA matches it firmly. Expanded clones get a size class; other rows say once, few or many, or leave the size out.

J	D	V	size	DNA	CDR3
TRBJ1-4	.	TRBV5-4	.	TGTGCCAGCAGCTTTGGGCAGTCTAATGAAAAACTGTTTTTT	CASSFGQSNEKLFF
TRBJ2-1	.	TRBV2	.	TGTGCCAGCAGCCAAGGCGGGGGCCCCTACTCCTACAATGAGCAGTTCTTC	CASSQGGGPYSYNEQFF
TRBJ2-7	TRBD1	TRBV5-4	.	TGTGCCAGCAGCTTGGGACAGGGGGATGGGGAGCAGTACTTC	CASSLGQGDGEQYF
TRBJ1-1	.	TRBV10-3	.	TGTGCCATCAGTGAAGTAGGGGTGAACACTGAAGCTTTCTTT	CAISEVGVNTEAFF
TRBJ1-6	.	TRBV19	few	TGTGCCAGTAGTATAGGGGGCTGGTATTCACCCCTCCACTTT	CASSIGGWYSPLHF
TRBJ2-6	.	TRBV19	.	TGTGCCAGTAGGACAGAATCCTCTGGGGCCAACGTCCTGACTTTC	CASRTESSGANVLTF
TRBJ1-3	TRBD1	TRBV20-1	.	TGCAGTGCTAGTGTTGGTGGGACAGGCTTTGGGAACACCATATATTTT	CSASVGGTGFGNTIYF
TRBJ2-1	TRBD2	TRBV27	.	TGTGCCAGCAGTTTAATAGCGGGGTGGTACAATGAGCAGTTCTTC	CASSLIAGWYNEQFF
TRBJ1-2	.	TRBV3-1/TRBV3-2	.	TGTGCCAGCAGCCAAGATCAGGGGTGGGATGGCTACACCTTC	CASSQDQGWDGYTF
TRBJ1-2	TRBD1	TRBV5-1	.	TGCGCCAGCAAAGGGGAGGACAGGGATCATGGCTACACCTTC	CASKGEDRDHGYTF
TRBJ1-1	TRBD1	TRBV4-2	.	TGTGCCAGCAGCCAAGATGGGACAGGTTTGAACACTGAAGCTTTCTTT	CASSQDGTGLNTEAFF
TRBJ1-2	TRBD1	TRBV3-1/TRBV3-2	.	TGTGCCAGCAGCCCCGGGACAGGGCCTAACTATGGCTACACCTTC	CASSPGTGPNYGYTF
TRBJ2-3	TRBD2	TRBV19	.	TGTGCCAGTAAAATACTAGCGGGGGATACAGATACGCAGTATTTT	CASKILAGDTDTQYF
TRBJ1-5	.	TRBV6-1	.	TGTGCCAGCAGTGAAGAGGGGTATAGCAATCAGCCCCAGCATTTT	CASSEEGYSNQPQHF
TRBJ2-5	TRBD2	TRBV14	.	TGTGCCAGCAGCCAAGTGGGTCTAGCGGGAGGTGGAACCCAGTACTTC	CASSQVGLAGGGTQYF
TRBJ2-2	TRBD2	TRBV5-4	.	TGTGCCAGCAGCCCTGGGGGGGGTCCTACCGGGGAGCTGTTTTTT	CASSPGGGPTGELFF
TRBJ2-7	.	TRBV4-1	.	TGCGCCAGCAGCCCCTCCGGGAGCTCCTCCTACGAGCAGTACTTC	CASSPSGSSSYEQYF
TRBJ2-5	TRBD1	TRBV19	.	TGTGCCAGTAGTATAGGGGACAGGGGGAGGGAGACCCAGTACTTC	CASSIGDRGRETQYF
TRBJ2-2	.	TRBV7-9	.	TGTGCCAGCAGCTTACAGTCGGGGACCGGGGAGCTGTTTTTT	CASSLQSGTGELFF
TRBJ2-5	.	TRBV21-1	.	TGTGCCAGCACCGTCTCCACGGGTAGGGGTATGGAGACCCAGTACTTC	CASTVSTGRGMETQYF
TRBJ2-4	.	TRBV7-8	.	TGTGCCAGCAGCTATCAGGGGCGTAAAAACATTCAGTACTTC	CASSYQGRKNIQYF
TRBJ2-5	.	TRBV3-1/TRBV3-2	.	TGTGCCAGCAGCCCCCCTCCTGGAGGACAAGAGACCCAGTACTTC	CASSPPPGGQETQYF
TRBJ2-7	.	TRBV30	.	TGTGCCGCGCGAATGAACGAGCAGTACTTC	CAARMNEQYF
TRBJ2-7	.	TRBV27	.	TGTGCCAGCAGTTTGAGGGGGTTGGGCGAGCAGTACTTC	CASSLRGLGEQYF
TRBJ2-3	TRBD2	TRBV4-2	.	TGTGCCAGCAGCCAAGATCCTAGCGGGGCCGCCGATACGCAGTATTTT	CASSQDPSGAADTQYF
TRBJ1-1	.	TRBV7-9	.	TGTGCCAGCAGCTTTCGACAGGCGAACACTGAAGCTTTCTTT	CASSFRQANTEAFF